What follows are 28 T cell receptor beta chains derived from one specimen sequenced in a study of blood T cell repertoires in COVID-19. The repertoire was sequenced with immunoSEQ multiplex PCR; TCRdb's copy has only in-frame clones and lacks some. The sample has tens of thousands of clones, 85% to 90% seen once; the top ten hold less than 6.5%. Source material: peripheral blood. All receptors come from a man aged 55 to 70 with acute or convalescent COVID-19.

The table lists this clone with a count of one. The CDR3 loop is CASAPGSGRKQFF. The DNA of the CDR3 is TGTGCTAGTGCCCCCGGGAGCGGGAGAAAGCAGTTCTTC. This chain uses TRBV12-5 with TRBJ2-1; 8 nucleotides line up with TRBD2. Losses at the gene ends were 7 bases for V and 11 bases for J; bases not matched to a gene: 10. This CDR3 region has 13 residues. Germline CDR1 reads LGHNT; CDR2 reads FRNRAP.

This clone was detected once. The V call is TRBV7-2, the J call TRBJ2-7; 7 bases are shared with TRBD2. V shed 5 bases, J shed 0 bases, and the junction held 4 bases outside the gene matches. CDR1 and CDR2 from the germline V gene are SGHTA and FQGNSA. The CDR3 runs 14 residues. The CDR3 bases are TGTGCCAGCAGCCGCGGACTAGACTCCTACGAGCAGTACTTC. It encodes CASSRGLDSYEQYF.

This clone was seen only a few times. This rearrangement joins TRBV27 to TRBJ2-7, with TRBD2 matching over 11 bases. Germline V gene sequence: CDR1 MNHEY, CDR2 SMNVEV (reference sequence). This CDR3 spans 15 amino acids. V lost 8 bases to trimming and J lost 3 bases; unmatched junction nucleotides: 9. The CDR3 here is CASHSHGTSGYEQYF. The DNA for the CDR3 is TGTGCCAGCCACTCCCACGGGACTAGCGGCTACGAGCAGTACTTC.

The chain is built from TRBV5-1 and TRBJ2-6; perhaps TRBD1 as D (7 bases). The CDR3 runs 15 residues. Germline CDR1 reads SGHRS; CDR2 reads YFSETQ. Trimming took off 4 bases at V and 2 bases at J, with 10 bases between the two ends. The CDR3 region has the DNA TGCGCCAGCAGCCAGGGGGGTCCTGGGGCCAACGTCCTGACTTTC. Protein sequence: CASSQGGPGANVLTF.

This chain links TRBV7-9 with TRBJ1-1; no definite D call. CDR3 length: 12 amino acids. V lost 2 bases, J lost 10 bases, and 11 bases lay in between. Per germline, CDR1 SEHNR and CDR2 FQNEAQ (reference sequence). The CDR3 sequence: CASSLPRSGAFF. CDR3 DNA sequence: TGTGCCAGCAGCTTACCGAGGTCCGGAGCTTTCTTT.

V gene TRBV5-1 combines with J gene TRBJ2-7, with D perhaps TRBD1 (5 bases). This CDR3 region has 13 residues. V dropped 1 base and J dropped 5 bases, with 10 bases sitting between them. Germline-derived CDR1 and CDR2 are SGHRS and YFSETQ. This chain's CDR3 is CASSLSQGHEQYF. CDR3 in DNA: TGCGCCAGCAGCTTGAGTCAGGGCCACGAGCAGTACTTC.

The CDR3 loop reads CASSRDRGNTEAFF. DNA of the CDR3: TGTGCCAGCAGCCGAGACAGGGGGAACACTGAAGCTTTCTTT. V and J are TRBV4-2 and TRBJ1-1, with 8 positions matching TRBD1. With V trimmed by 4 bases and J by 1 base, 2 bases remained unmatched. The CDR3 contains 14 residues. Germline CDR1 is LGHNA and CDR2 is YNFKEQ.

This chain connects TRBV7-8 to TRBJ2-3; D perhaps matches TRBD1 (5 bases). Germline V gene lookup returns CDR1 SGHVS and CDR2 FQNEAQ. V lost 1 base and J 2 bases, leaving 7 bases between the germline ends. CDR3 length: 14 residues. The CDR3 sequence: CASSLGGPTDTQYF. In DNA, the CDR3 is TGTGCCAGCAGCTTAGGGGGCCCCACAGATACGCAGTATTTT.

V gene TRBV5-4 combines with J gene TRBJ1-4; D is unclear. The CDR3 sequence is 14 residues long. Between the trimmed V and J ends, which lost 0 bases and 8 bases, there was a span of 11 bases. Germline V lookup: CDR1 SGHNT, CDR2 YYREEE (reference sequence). The CDR3 DNA sequence: TGTGCCAGCAGCTTGGCGGGCCCGGGGGAAAAACTGTTTTTT. Translated: CASSLAGPGEKLFF.

The rearrangement links TRBV11-2 to TRBJ1-4; no firm D call. The CDR3 spans 15 residues. CDR1 and CDR2 from the germline V gene are SGHAT and FQNNGV. Trimming removed 5 bases from V and 8 bases from J, with 18 bases in between. DNA of the CDR3: TGTGCCAGCAGCAGTGGGCTCTTTTCCGGAGAAAAACTGTTTTTT. Translated: CASSSGLFSGEKLFF.

The chain recombines TRBV27 with TRBJ1-2, with D tentatively TRBD1 (6 bases). The V gene's germline CDR1 is MNHEY and CDR2 SMNVEV (reference sequence). The CDR3 length is 17 residues. V gave up 5 bases and J gave up 4 bases, with 23 bases separating them. The CDR3 DNA sequence: TGTGCCAGCAGTCCCAAAGCCCGGGACATAAGGATCTATGGCTACACCTTC. Translating it yields CASSPKARDIRIYGYTF.

CDR3 nucleotide sequence: TGTGCCTGGAGTGTGGGCTACATACGGACTGAAGCTTTCTTT. This encodes CAWSVGYIRTEAFF. The V gene is TRBV30, the J gene TRBJ1-1; D not resolved. V was pared by 0 bases and J by 5 bases, with 13 bases between. The germline gives CDR1 GTSNPN, CDR2 SVGIG (reference sequence). The CDR3 is 14 residues long.

J is TRBJ2-7 and V is TRBV5-1, with D perhaps TRBD1 (7 bases). The V end lost 2 bases, the J end lost 6 bases, and 18 bases lay between the germline ends. This CDR3 is built from 15 residues. Germline lookup yields CDR1 SGHRS and CDR2 YFSETQ. The CDR3 is CASSFLGQGGSEQYF. In DNA form, the CDR3 reads TGCGCCAGCAGCTTTCTTGGGCAGGGGGGAAGCGAGCAGTACTTC.

This clone was detected a few times. The chain recombines TRBV19 with TRBJ1-1; D is perhaps TRBD1 (6 bases). Per the germline V gene, CDR1 is LNHDA and CDR2 is SQIVND (reference sequence). This CDR3 has 14 amino acids. V was cut by 6 bases and J by 3 bases, with 14 bases left in between. This chain's CDR3 is CASSPTGGYTEAFF. In DNA, the CDR3 is TGTGCCAGTAGCCCCACGGGGGGCTACACTGAAGCTTTCTTT.

J is TRBJ2-3 and V is TRBV3-1 (or the pseudogene TRBV3-2), with 8 bases that match TRBD2. Germline CDR1 and CDR2: LGHDT and YNNKEL (reference sequence). The CDR3 totals 14 residues. The junction had 3 bases not matched to a gene; V was cut back by 6 bases and J by 1 base. CDR3 nucleotides: TGTGCCAGCAGGACTAGCGAACGCACAGATACGCAGTATTTT. It translates to CASRTSERTDTQYF.

The V and J genes are TRBV28 and TRBJ2-1, with D uncertain. V lost 2 bases to trimming and J lost 8 bases, with 7 bases between them. This CDR3 spans 12 amino acids. Germline values: CDR1 MDHEN, CDR2 SYDVKM. The CDR3 loop is CASSLNSYEQFF. The CDR3 nucleotides are TGTGCCAGCAGTTTAAATAGCTATGAGCAGTTCTTC.

This chain joins TRBV30 and TRBJ1-5, with D perhaps TRBD1 (5 bases). CDR1 is GTSNPN and CDR2 is SVGIG in the germline V gene (reference sequence). This CDR3 contains 15 residues. Trimming left V 2 bases short and J 5 bases short, with 16 bases between. CDR3 in amino acids: CAWSRGGDYHQPQHF. The CDR3 DNA follows: TGTGCCTGGAGTCGGGGGGGGGACTACCATCAGCCCCAGCATTTT.

The chain links TRBV29-1 to TRBJ2-7; 11 bases map to TRBD2. The CDR3 sequence is 13 residues long. Germline lookup yields CDR1 SQVTM and CDR2 ANQGSEA. V was clipped by 5 bases and J by 4 bases; unmatched bases: 4. CDR3 bases: TGCAGCGTTCTTCCTAGCGGGAGGTACGAGCAGTACTTC. Protein: CSVLPSGRYEQYF.

The chain is built from TRBV7-3 and TRBJ2-1; tentatively, D is TRBD2 (6 bases). Germline V lookup: CDR1 SGHTA, CDR2 FQGTGA. The CDR3 contains 14 residues. The germline V and J ends were trimmed by 3 bases and 4 bases, with 10 bases remaining between them. The CDR3 coding sequence is TGTGCCAGCAGCTTCGGAGGGGCATACAATGAGCAGTTCTTC. Encoded protein: CASSFGGAYNEQFF.

The chain joins TRBV2 to TRBJ1-1, with D possibly matching TRBD1 (5 bases). CDR1 and CDR2 (germline): SNHLY, FYNNEI. Trimming shortened V by 5 bases and J by 5 bases, and 12 bases separated the two germline ends. The CDR3 extends over 13 amino acids. The CDR3 region is CASSLGEGTEAFF. The CDR3 region has the DNA TGTGCCAGCAGTTTAGGGGAGGGGACTGAAGCTTTCTTT.

The chain couples TRBV12-3 or TRBV12-4 to TRBJ2-2; TRBD1 agrees at 7 bases. The CDR3 is 13 residues long. V was clipped by 6 bases and J by 6 bases; unmatched bases: 4. This CDR3 is CASRPGGPGELFF. CDR3 DNA: TGTGCCAGCAGACCAGGGGGACCCGGGGAGCTGTTTTTT.

The chain carries TRBV5-1 and TRBJ2-3, with unresolved D. This CDR3 spans 15 amino acids. Trimming left V 0 bases short and J 2 bases short, with 10 bases between. The germline V gene encodes CDR1 SGHRS and CDR2 YFSETQ. CDR3 DNA sequence: TGCGCCAGCAGCTTGGGGCGGCCGGACACAGATACGCAGTATTTT. Encoded protein: CASSLGRPDTDTQYF.

J is TRBJ1-1 and V is TRBV28, with TRBD1 matching 9 bases. The V gene end was trimmed by 6 bases and the J gene end by 3 bases; junction bases not matched to a gene: 17. Germline V CDR1 and CDR2: MDHEN, SYDVKM. The CDR3 has 18 residues. In nucleotides, the CDR3 is TGTGCCAGCAGCCCGTCTCCGGGACAGGGAGTGGGGTACACTGAAGCTTTCTTT. It is translated as CASSPSPGQGVGYTEAFF.

This clone was counted a single time. V usage is TRBV28 and J usage is TRBJ1-5; D is possibly TRBD1 (5 bases). Germline assignment: CDR1 MDHEN and CDR2 SYDVKM. The CDR3 has 14 amino acids. V was clipped by 2 bases and J by 2 bases, with 7 bases between them. The CDR3 reads CASSLDRGNQPQHF. The CDR3 coding sequence is TGTGCCAGCAGTTTAGACAGAGGCAATCAGCCCCAGCATTTT.

This clone was observed once. The chain has TRBV28 and TRBJ2-1, with 7 bases aligning to TRBD2. Germline CDR1 is MDHEN and CDR2 is SYDVKM. Trimming at V came to 3 bases and at J to 10 bases, leaving 12 bases not matched to a gene. The CDR3 runs to 15 residues. As DNA, the CDR3 is TGTGCCAGCAGTTTTTCCAGCGGGACTCGGTGGGAGCAGTTCTTC. Translating it yields CASSFSSGTRWEQFF.

This chain links TRBV27 with TRBJ1-4, with 9 positions matching TRBD1. Looked up from germline, CDR1 is MNHEY and CDR2 is SMNVEV (reference sequence). V shed 5 bases, J shed 7 bases, and the junction held 5 bases outside the gene matches. CDR3 length equals 14 residues. The CDR3 here is CASSLTGGTEKLFF. The CDR3 region has the DNA TGTGCCAGCAGTCTGACAGGGGGGACTGAAAAACTGTTTTTT.

This chain links TRBV5-4 with TRBJ2-7, with D uncertain. CDR1 is SGHNT, CDR2 YYREEE, per germline (reference sequence). The CDR3 contains 13 residues. The V end was cut by 0 bases, the J end by 2 bases, with 6 bases between. The CDR3 DNA reads TGTGCCAGCAGCTTGGACAGCACCTACGAGCAGTACTTC. The encoded protein is CASSLDSTYEQYF.

This clone came up once. This chain joins TRBV7-7 and TRBJ2-1; 14 nucleotides agree with TRBD2. Germline V CDR1 and CDR2: SSHAT, FNYEAQ (reference sequence). V was clipped by 5 bases and J by 9 bases; unmatched bases: 15. The CDR3 totals 18 residues. The CDR3 coding sequence is TGTGCCAGCAGCCCCGTGGGGACTAGCGGGGGAGGGCAGCGTGAGCAGTTCTTC. The encoded protein is CASSPVGTSGGGQREQFF.